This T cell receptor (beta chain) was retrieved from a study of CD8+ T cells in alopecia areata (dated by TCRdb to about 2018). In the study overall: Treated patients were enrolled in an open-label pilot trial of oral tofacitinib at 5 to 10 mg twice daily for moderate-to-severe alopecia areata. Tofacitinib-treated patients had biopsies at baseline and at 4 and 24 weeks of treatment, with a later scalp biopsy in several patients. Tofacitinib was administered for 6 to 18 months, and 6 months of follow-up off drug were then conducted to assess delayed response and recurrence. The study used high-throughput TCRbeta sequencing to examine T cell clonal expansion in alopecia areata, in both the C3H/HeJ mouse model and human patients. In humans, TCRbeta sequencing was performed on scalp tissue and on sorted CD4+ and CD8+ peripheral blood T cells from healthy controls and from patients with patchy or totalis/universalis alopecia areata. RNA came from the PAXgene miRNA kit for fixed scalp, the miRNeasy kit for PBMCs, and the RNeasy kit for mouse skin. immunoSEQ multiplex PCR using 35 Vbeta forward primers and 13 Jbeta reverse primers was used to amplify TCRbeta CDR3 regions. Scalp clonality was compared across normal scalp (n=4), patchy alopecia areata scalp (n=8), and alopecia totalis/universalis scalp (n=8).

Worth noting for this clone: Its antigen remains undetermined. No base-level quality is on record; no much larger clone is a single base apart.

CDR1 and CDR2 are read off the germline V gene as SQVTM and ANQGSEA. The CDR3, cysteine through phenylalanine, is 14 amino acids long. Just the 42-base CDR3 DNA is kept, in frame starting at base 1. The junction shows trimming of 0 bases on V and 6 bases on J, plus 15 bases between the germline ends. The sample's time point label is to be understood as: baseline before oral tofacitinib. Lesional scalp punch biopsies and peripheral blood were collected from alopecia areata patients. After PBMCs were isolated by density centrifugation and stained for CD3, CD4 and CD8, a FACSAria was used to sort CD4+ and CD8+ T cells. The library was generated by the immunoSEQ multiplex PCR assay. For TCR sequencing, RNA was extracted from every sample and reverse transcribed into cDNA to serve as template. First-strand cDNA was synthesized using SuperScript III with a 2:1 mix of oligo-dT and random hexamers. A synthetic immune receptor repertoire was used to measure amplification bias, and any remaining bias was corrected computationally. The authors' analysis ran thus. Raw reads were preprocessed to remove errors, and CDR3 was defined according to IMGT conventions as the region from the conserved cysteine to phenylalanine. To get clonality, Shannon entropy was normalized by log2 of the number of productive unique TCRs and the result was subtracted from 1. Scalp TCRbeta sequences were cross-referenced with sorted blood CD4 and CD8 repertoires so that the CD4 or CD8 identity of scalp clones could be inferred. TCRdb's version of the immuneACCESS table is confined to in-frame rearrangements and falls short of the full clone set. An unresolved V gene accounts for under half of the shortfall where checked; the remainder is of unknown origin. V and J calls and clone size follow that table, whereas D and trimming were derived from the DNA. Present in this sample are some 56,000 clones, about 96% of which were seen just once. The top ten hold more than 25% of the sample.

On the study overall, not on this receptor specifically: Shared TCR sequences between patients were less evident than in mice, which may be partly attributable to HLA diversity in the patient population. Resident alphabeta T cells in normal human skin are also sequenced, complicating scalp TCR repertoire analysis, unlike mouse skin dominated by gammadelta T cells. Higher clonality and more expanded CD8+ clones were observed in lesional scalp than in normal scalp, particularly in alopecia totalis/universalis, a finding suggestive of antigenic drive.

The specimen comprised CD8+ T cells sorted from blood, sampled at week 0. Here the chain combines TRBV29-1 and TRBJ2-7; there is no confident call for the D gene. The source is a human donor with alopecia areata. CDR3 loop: CSVEDPSSRREQYF. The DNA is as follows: TGCAGCGTTGAAGATCCGTCCAGTAGGCGCGAGCAGTACTTC.